These 6 T cell receptor beta chains originate from one sample sequenced in a study of blood T cell repertoires in COVID-19. Produced via immunoSEQ multiplex PCR; TCRdb's table is partial and in-frame only. The sample lists approximately 290,000 clones; about 85% were seen once. Sequenced: peripheral blood. All receptors come from a human donor with COVID-19, enrolled during active disease. The donor label of this sample is uncertain.

This clone was counted a single time. The V call is TRBV12-1, the J call TRBJ2-2; the table's TRBD2 call for D was not verified on the DNA. TRBV12-1 counts as a pseudogene. CDR3 length: 14 residues. CDR3 region: CASSFVVLTGELFF. The CDR3 nucleotides are TGTGCCAGCAGCTTTGTCGTTCTCACCGGGGAGCTGTTTTTT.

The chain joins TRBV4-1 to TRBJ1-3; D possibly corresponds to TRBD1 (5 bases). In germline, CDR1 is MGHRA, CDR2 YSYEKL. Trimming stripped 0 bases from V and 3 bases from J, with 9 bases between. The CDR3 is 15 amino acids. As DNA, the CDR3 is TGCGCCAGCAGCCAAGAGGGGACTGTTGGAAACACCATATATTTT. This codes for CASSQEGTVGNTIYF.

The chain is built from TRBV2 and TRBJ2-1, with D possibly matching TRBD2 (5 bases). Deletions cut 7 bases from V and 5 bases from J, with 18 bases between. CDR1 SNHLY and CDR2 FYNNEI come from the germline V gene. The CDR3 covers 15 residues. DNA for the CDR3: TGTGCCAGCACCAGAACTAGAGAAGTCAACAATGAGCAGTTCTTC. This sequence encodes CASTRTREVNNEQFF.

This clone was observed once. The chain combines TRBV6-4 with TRBJ1-4; D may be TRBD1 (5 bases). Trimming stripped 3 bases from V and 7 bases from J, with 15 bases between. This CDR3 region has 15 residues. Germline loops: CDR1 MRHNA, CDR2 SNTAGT. The CDR3 sequence is CASSEISGGGEKLFF. The CDR3 region has the DNA TGTGCCAGCAGTGAAATTTCGGGGGGTGGTGAAAAACTGTTTTTT.

The chain couples TRBV9 to TRBJ2-3, with 9 nucleotides matching TRBD2. The CDR3 has 16 residues. Germline V lookup: CDR1 SGDLS, CDR2 YYNGEE. V lost 0 bases, J lost 2 bases, and 4 bases stayed unmatched. The CDR3 here is CASSVALAGPTDTQYF. CDR3 coding DNA: TGTGCCAGCAGCGTAGCCCTAGCGGGACCCACAGATACGCAGTATTTT.

The genes are TRBV28 and TRBJ1-4; TRBD1 is a possible D gene (5 bases). This CDR3 has 14 amino acids. Trimming removed 8 bases at V and 7 bases at J, with 17 bases between. Germline CDR1 MDHEN, CDR2 SYDVKM. CDR3 region: CASLLRQGGEKLFF. The DNA for the CDR3 is TGTGCCAGCCTCTTACGGCAGGGAGGTGAAAAACTGTTTTTT. The full variable domain, with the rest looked up from reference TRBV28 and TRBJ1-4, is DVKVTQSSRYLVKRTGEKVFLECVQDMDHENMFWYRQDPGLGLRLIYFSYDVKMKEKGDIPEGYSVSREKKERFSLILESASTNQTSMYLCASLLRQGGEKLFFGSGTQLSVL.